The 26 T cell receptor beta chains given below trace back to one sample, sequenced in a study of T cell responses to AZD1222 COVID-19 vaccine. The table came from immunoSEQ multiplex PCR; TCRdb's copy has only in-frame clones and leaves some out. Here the sample spans some 180,000 clones, approximately 92% being singletons. This specimen consisted of peripheral blood, obtained on day 0 of AZD1222 vaccination. The receptor set was obtained from an adult in good health.

The chain links TRBV6-5 to TRBJ1-2, with a possible D match to TRBD1 (5 bases). Trimming removed 0 bases at V and 4 bases at J, with 6 bases between. The CDR3 spans 13 residues. The germline V gene encodes CDR1 MNHEY and CDR2 SVGAGI. The CDR3 loop is CASSYSGAYGYTF. The CDR3 region has the DNA TGTGCCAGCAGTTACTCAGGGGCCTATGGCTACACCTTC.

The V and J genes are TRBV7-6 and TRBJ1-3, with 7 nucleotides matching TRBD1. The CDR3 contains 18 residues. Germline CDR1 is SGHVS and CDR2 is FNYEAQ. Unmatched junction bases numbered 11, after V lost 2 bases and J lost 1 base. CDR3 residues: CASSLTSDRVISGNTIYF. For the CDR3, the DNA is TGTGCCAGCAGCTTAACAAGCGACAGGGTCATTTCTGGAAACACCATATATTTT.

The chain uses TRBV7-9 and TRBJ2-7; the D gene is possibly TRBD2 (5 bases). The CDR3 runs 13 residues. V shed 5 bases and J shed 4 bases, with 12 bases lying between them. CDR1 and CDR2 (germline): SEHNR, FQNEAQ (reference sequence). In DNA form, the CDR3 reads TGTGCCAGCAGCCTGGACGGGGATTACGAGCAGTACTTC. This sequence encodes CASSLDGDYEQYF.

This clone has just one count. Here the CDR3 reads CATSDGRYEQYF. The CDR3 coding sequence is TGTGCCACCAGCGACGGGAGGTACGAGCAGTACTTC. The V gene is TRBV15, the J gene TRBJ2-7, with TRBD2 matching 7 bases. CDR1 LNHNV and CDR2 YYDKDF come from the germline V gene (reference sequence). After removal of 5 bases from V and 4 bases from J, the junction contained 2 bases not matched to a gene. This CDR3 is built from 12 residues.

This chain connects TRBV2 to TRBJ1-2, with no clear D. Germline CDR1 is SNHLY and CDR2 is FYNNEI. The V and J ends lost 4 bases and 4 bases respectively, with 13 bases between them. This CDR3 spans 14 amino acids. For the CDR3, the DNA is TGTGCCAGCAGTGTTGAGCTCACTTCCTATGGCTACACCTTC. Its translation is CASSVELTSYGYTF.

V gene TRBV6-1 combines with J gene TRBJ1-6; D uncertain. Germline V gene lookup returns CDR1 MNHNS and CDR2 SASEGT. The CDR3 loop spans 19 amino acids. V lost 0 bases and J lost 0, with 15 bases in between. DNA for the CDR3: TGTGCCAGCAGTGAAGCGCGGCAGAAGGGAAGCTCCTATAATTCACCCCTCCACTTT. This encodes CASSEARQKGSSYNSPLHF.

This rearrangement joins TRBV5-5 to TRBJ1-2, with 7 positions matching TRBD1. The germline gives CDR1 SGHKS, CDR2 YYEKEE (reference sequence). The J segment lost 2 bases and the V segment lost 4 bases, leaving 8 bases of the junction unmatched. The CDR3 extends over 15 amino acids. The CDR3, as DNA: TGTGCCAGCAGCGTGAAACAGGGGAACAACTATGGCTACACCTTC. Translated: CASSVKQGNNYGYTF.

This clone has only one observation. CDR3 region: CATSDSSGQDRTQYF. For the CDR3, the DNA is TGTGCCACCAGTGATTCTTCCGGCCAGGATAGGACCCAGTACTTC. The chain links TRBV24-1 to TRBJ2-5; D not resolved. Trimming stripped 2 bases from V and 7 bases from J, with 16 bases between. From germline, CDR1 is KGHDR and CDR2 SFDVKD. The CDR3 contains 15 residues.

This clone was seen only a few times. The rearrangement uses TRBV3-1 (or the pseudogene TRBV3-2) and TRBJ1-1, with D uncertain. Germline V gives CDR1 LGHDT, CDR2 YNNKEL (reference sequence). This CDR3 has 14 amino acids. Trimming removed 7 bases from V and 1 base from J, with 13 bases in between. This CDR3 is CASKRASGNTEAFF. The CDR3 DNA sequence: TGTGCCAGCAAAAGGGCCTCCGGGAACACTGAAGCTTTCTTT.

The chain employs TRBV19 and TRBJ2-2, with 10 bases matching TRBD2. Germline CDR1 LNHDA, CDR2 SQIVND (reference sequence). V was pared by 4 bases and J by 2 bases, with 10 bases of the junction left unmatched. There are 18 residues in the CDR3. This chain's CDR3 is CASSSLAGVPLNTGELFF. As DNA, the CDR3 is TGTGCCAGTAGTAGCCTAGCGGGAGTTCCCCTTAACACCGGGGAGCTGTTTTTT.

The chain combines TRBV2 with TRBJ1-2; D is undetermined. The CDR3 runs 15 residues. Germline V gene data show CDR1 as SNHLY and CDR2 as FYNNEI. V was pared by 2 bases and J by 1 base, with 11 bases between. CDR3 DNA sequence: TGTGCCAGCAGTGAACAGGCGCGAATTAACTATGGCTACACCTTC. Protein product: CASSEQARINYGYTF. The variable domain in full, completed from reference TRBV2 and TRBJ1-2, reads EPEVTQTPSHQVTQMGQEVILRCVPISNHLYFYWYRQILGQKVEFLVSFYNNEISEKSEIFDDQFSVERPDGSNFTLKIRSTKLEDSAMYFCASSEQARINYGYTFGSGTRLTVV.

This chain connects TRBV4-2 to TRBJ1-5; D gene ambiguous. CDR1 and CDR2 (germline): LGHNA, YNFKEQ. Trimming shortened V by 4 bases and J by 0 bases, and 10 bases separated the two germline ends. This CDR3 region has 15 residues. CDR3 nucleotide sequence: TGTGCCAGCAGCCCCGACCTTAATAGCAATCAGCCCCAGCATTTT. Translated: CASSPDLNSNQPQHF.

V is TRBV7-6 and J is TRBJ2-1; 7 nucleotides align to TRBD2. Losses at the gene ends were 0 bases for V and 10 bases for J; bases not matched to a gene: 9. This CDR3 is built from 15 residues. Looked up from germline, CDR1 is SGHVS and CDR2 is FNYEAQ. CDR3 bases: TGTGCCAGCAGCTTAGCGGGAGGGAGAAGCAGGGAGCAGTTCTTC. Translation: CASSLAGGRSREQFF.

Only one count was recorded for this clone. The rearrangement uses TRBV15 and TRBJ2-7; perhaps D is TRBD1 or TRBD2 (6 bases each). With 0 bases removed from V and 2 bases from J, the gap between germline ends came to 8 bases. This CDR3 is built from 14 residues. Looked up from germline, CDR1 is LNHNV and CDR2 is YYDKDF (reference sequence). The CDR3 region is CATSREGGPYEQYF. The CDR3 coding sequence is TGTGCCACCAGCAGAGAAGGGGGGCCCTACGAGCAGTACTTC.

The sample holds a few counts of this clone. The chain joins TRBV5-1 to TRBJ2-2; D uncertain. The germline CDR1 and CDR2 sequences are SGHRS and YFSETQ. The V gene lost 1 base and the J gene lost 1 base, with 8 bases spanning the gap. This CDR3 is 15 amino acids long. CDR3 DNA: TGCGCCAGCAGCTTGAGTCCTATGAACACCGGGGAGCTGTTTTTT. Its translation is CASSLSPMNTGELFF.

The chain employs TRBV7-2 and TRBJ1-5; the match to TRBD1 covers 10 bases. Germline V gene sequence: CDR1 SGHTA, CDR2 FQGNSA. The CDR3 is 17 amino acids. V lost 4 bases to trimming and J lost 1 base; unmatched junction nucleotides: 7. CDR3: CASSSGQGMSSNQPQHF. The CDR3 DNA reads as TGTGCCAGCAGCTCGGGACAGGGGATGAGCAGCAATCAGCCCCAGCATTTT.

The genes are TRBV6-1 and TRBJ2-3; a weak D match, TRBD1 (5 bases). CDR1 and CDR2 (germline): MNHNS, SASEGT. V was pared by 0 bases and J by 3 bases, with 19 bases between. This CDR3 region has 18 residues. CDR3 nucleotides: TGTGCCAGCAGTGAAGCTAGGGGCCCATCTTTAGGAACAGATACGCAGTATTTT. This codes for CASSEARGPSLGTDTQYF.

The chain joins TRBV7-3 to TRBJ2-1; D possibly matches TRBD1 or TRBD2 (5 bases each). Germline CDR1 and CDR2: SGHTA and FQGTGA. There are 15 residues in the CDR3. V dropped 5 bases and J dropped 9 bases, with 20 bases sitting between them. The CDR3 sequence is CASSRSGQGNPEQFF. The DNA for the CDR3 is TGTGCCAGCAGCCGATCGGGGCAGGGAAACCCTGAGCAGTTCTTC.

V usage is TRBV3-1 (or the pseudogene TRBV3-2) and J usage is TRBJ1-2; 7 bases match TRBD1. Trimming at V came to 4 bases and at J to 6 bases, leaving 8 bases not matched to a gene. Germline V lookup: CDR1 LGHDT, CDR2 YNNKEL (reference sequence). This CDR3 has 14 amino acids. CDR3 sequence: CASSPVQGRDGYTF. The CDR3 DNA is TGTGCCAGCAGCCCCGTACAGGGGAGGGATGGCTACACCTTC.

The CDR3 sequence: CASSGRWGDNEKLFF. The CDR3 DNA follows: TGTGCCAGCAGCGGTCGGTGGGGAGATAATGAAAAACTGTTTTTT. The rearrangement links TRBV9 to TRBJ1-4; D gene unclear. Germline CDR1 and CDR2: SGDLS and YYNGEE. This CDR3 is 15 amino acids long. The V end lost 3 bases, the J end lost 4 bases, and 13 bases lay between the germline ends.

The chain joins TRBV7-3 to TRBJ2-2; tentative D call: TRBD2 (7 bases). Germline V gives CDR1 SGHTA, CDR2 FQGTGA. The CDR3 has 14 amino acids. V lost 2 bases to trimming and J lost 4 bases, with 8 bases between them. CDR3 sequence reads: CASSLRGATGELFF. CDR3 sequence (DNA): TGTGCCAGCAGCTTACGGGGGGCCACCGGGGAGCTGTTTTTT.

In DNA, the CDR3 is TGTGCCAGTAGTATCCCGGATAGCAATCAGCCCCAGCATTTT. It yields the protein CASSIPDSNQPQHF. V gene TRBV19 combines with J gene TRBJ1-5; D is undetermined. This CDR3 is 14 amino acids long. Germline lookup yields CDR1 LNHDA and CDR2 SQIVND (reference sequence). V lost 3 bases and J 0 bases, leaving 6 bases between the germline ends.

The CDR3 nucleotides read TGTGCCAGTAGCGCCTATCGGGGCCTTGTTGAGCAGTTCTTC. Translated, it gives CASSAYRGLVEQFF. This rearrangement joins TRBV19 to TRBJ2-1, with D possibly called TRBD1 or TRBD2 (5 bases each). Between the trimmed V and J ends, which lost 6 bases and 9 bases, there was a span of 18 bases. Germline-derived CDR1 and CDR2 are LNHDA and SQIVND (reference sequence). This CDR3 is 14 amino acids long.

V gene TRBV14 combines with J gene TRBJ1-2; TRBD1 might be the D (5 bases). V shed 0 bases and J shed 4 bases, with 6 bases lying between them. The CDR3 has 13 residues. Germline V lookup: CDR1 SGHDN, CDR2 FVKESK. CDR3 nucleotides: TGTGCCAGCAGCCAAGACAGGGCCTATGGCTACACCTTC. Its translation is CASSQDRAYGYTF.

The chain is built from TRBV6-5 and TRBJ1-1; weak D call: TRBD1 (6 bases). V lost 5 bases and J 5 bases, leaving 9 bases between the germline ends. Germline lookup yields CDR1 MNHEY and CDR2 SVGAGI. This CDR3 is 12 amino acids long. DNA for the CDR3: TGTGCCAGCAGTCTAACAGGGACTGAAGCTTTCTTT. This codes for CASSLTGTEAFF.

The CDR3 loop reads CATNREMETQYF. The CDR3 DNA follows: TGTGCCACCAACAGGGAGATGGAGACCCAGTACTTC. J is TRBJ2-5 and V is TRBV10-3; perhaps TRBD1 as D (6 bases). This CDR3 region has 12 residues. Germline loops: CDR1 ENHRY, CDR2 SYGVKD. Trimming shortened V by 10 bases and J by 5 bases, and 14 bases separated the two germline ends.